Shown below are 18 T cell receptor beta chains from a single sample sequenced in a study of cytomegalovirus exposure and HLA in healthy donors (dated by TCRdb to the late 2010s). Library preparation employed the immunoSEQ multiplex PCR assay. A mixture of 60 forward primers for TCR Vbeta segments and 13 reverse primers for TCR Jbeta segments was used in the multiplex PCR. TCRdb stores this immuneACCESS table with in-frame sequences only. Part of the clones is absent; in the studies checked, under half of the shortfall reflects unresolved V genes, and no reason is known for the rest. Here the sample has more than 140,000 clones; approximately 84% occur a single time. Of the sample, approximately 2% falls within the top ten clones. The sequenced material came from PBMCs. These receptors were obtained from a woman aged 40 to 50 in good health and CMV-seronegative.

This clone was seen a few times. The rearrangement joins TRBV27 to TRBJ1-5, with 7 positions matching TRBD1. CDR3 size: 14 residues. After removal of 6 bases from V and 1 base from J, the junction contained 3 bases not matched to a gene. The V gene's germline CDR1 is MNHEY and CDR2 SMNVEV (reference sequence). DNA for the CDR3: TGTGCCAGCAGGGTGACAGGGAGCAATCAGCCCCAGCATTTT. Encoded protein: CASRVTGSNQPQHF.

V is TRBV28 and J is TRBJ2-7; 8 bases match TRBD2. V lost 6 bases to trimming and J lost 0 bases; unmatched junction nucleotides: 4. CDR3 size: 14 residues. Germline V gene sequence: CDR1 MDHEN, CDR2 SYDVKM. The CDR3 DNA sequence: TGTGCCAGCAGCCTAGCGGGCAACTCCTACGAGCAGTACTTC. Residues: CASSLAGNSYEQYF.

Remarks on this clone: Its ends do not fully match the called genes, so a read error is possible. The chain recombines TRBV19 with TRBJ2-2, with 7 bases that match TRBD1. CDR3 length: 15 residues. From germline, CDR1 is LNHDA and CDR2 SQIVND (reference sequence). CDR3 sequence: CASSVDRVRAGELFF. The CDR3, as DNA: TGTGCCAGTAGTGTAGACAGGGTTCGGGCCGGGGAGCTGTTTTTT.

V gene TRBV4-3 combines with J gene TRBJ1-2; D gene unclear. The germline CDR1 and CDR2 sequences are LGHNA and YSLEER. V was trimmed by 0 bases and J by 3 bases, leaving 20 bases between them. This CDR3 is 18 amino acids long. CDR3 region: CASSQDINLLGNYYGYTF. The CDR3 bases are TGCGCCAGCAGCCAAGATATCAACTTGCTCGGGAACTACTATGGCTACACCTTC.

A note on this clone: Relative to the germline gene, one junction end is altered; a read error may explain this. V usage is TRBV7-9 and J usage is TRBJ2-7; possible D gene TRBD1, 5 bases. Germline V CDR1 and CDR2: SEHNR, FQNEAQ (reference sequence). This CDR3 contains 13 residues. This CDR3 is CSSSLNVDTIQYF. The CDR3 nucleotides read TGTTCCAGCAGCCTAAATGTGGACACGATACAGTACTTC.

The chain couples TRBV5-6 to TRBJ2-2, with 9 bases matching TRBD2. V lost 0 bases and J lost 6; bases outside the gene matches: 9. CDR3 length equals 17 residues. Germline CDR1 SGHDT, CDR2 YYEEEE. The CDR3 here is CASSLAVLAGVAGELFF. As DNA, the CDR3 is TGTGCCAGCAGCTTGGCCGTTTTAGCGGGAGTAGCCGGGGAGCTGTTTTTT.

A single count supports this clone. This sequence joins TRBV5-4 and TRBJ1-6; TRBD1 is a possible D gene (5 bases). Germline V CDR1 and CDR2: SGHNT, YYREEE (reference sequence). CDR3 length: 14 amino acids. With 0 bases removed from V and 7 bases from J, the gap between germline ends came to 8 bases. The CDR3 loop is CASSLGRANSPLHF. As DNA, the CDR3 is TGTGCCAGCAGCTTGGGCAGGGCGAATTCACCCCTCCACTTT.

This chain uses TRBV10-1 with TRBJ1-1; D is uncertain. V was pared by 3 bases and J by 5 bases, with 7 bases between. The CDR3 length is 12 residues. CDR1 is WNHNN and CDR2 is SYGVQD in the germline V gene (reference sequence). The CDR3 region has the DNA TGCGCCAGCAGTGAAGAGGGAACTGAAGCTTTCTTT. It codes for CASSEEGTEAFF.

The chain joins TRBV5-1 to TRBJ1-3, with a tentative D call TRBD1 (6 bases). CDR3 length: 13 amino acids. Per germline, CDR1 SGHRS and CDR2 YFSETQ. Trimming removed 4 bases from V and 4 bases from J, with 9 bases in between. This CDR3 reads CASSGTFGNTIYF. The CDR3 DNA sequence: TGCGCCAGCAGCGGGACATTCGGAAACACCATATATTTT.

The gene calls are TRBV7-3 and TRBJ2-1, with TRBD2 identical over 10 bases. The ends lost 6 bases at V and 0 bases at J; junction bases unmatched: 2. In germline, CDR1 is SGHTA, CDR2 FQGTGA. The CDR3 length is 15 residues. The CDR3 loop reads CASSRLAGSYNEQFF. The CDR3, as DNA: TGTGCCAGCAGTCGACTAGCGGGCTCCTACAATGAGCAGTTCTTC. Combining the CDR3 with reference TRBV7-3 and TRBJ2-1 gives the whole variable domain GAGVSQTPSNKVTEKGKYVELRCDPISGHTALYWYRQSLGQGPEFLIYFQGTGAADDSGLPNDRFFAVRPEGSVSTLKIQRTERGDSAVYLCASSRLAGSYNEQFFGPGTRLTVL.

The chain carries TRBV28 and TRBJ1-2; 9 bases fit TRBD1. The J segment lost 4 bases and the V segment lost 5 bases, leaving 5 bases of the junction unmatched. The CDR3 has 14 residues. Per the germline V gene, CDR1 is MDHEN and CDR2 is SYDVKM. The CDR3 is CASSETGGSYGYTF. CDR3 DNA: TGTGCCAGCAGTGAGACAGGGGGTAGCTATGGCTACACCTTC.

The chain joins TRBV7-2 to TRBJ2-1, with TRBD1 matching 8 bases. CDR3 size: 14 residues. Germline V gives CDR1 SGHTA, CDR2 FQGNSA. V lost 2 bases to trimming and J lost 6 bases; unmatched junction nucleotides: 3. CDR3 loop: CASSLTGGINEQFF. The DNA for the CDR3 is TGTGCCAGCAGCTTAACAGGGGGAATCAATGAGCAGTTCTTC.

This chain joins TRBV2 and TRBJ2-7; D might be TRBD1 (6 bases). Trimming left V 7 bases short and J 8 bases short, with 15 bases between. The CDR3 covers 12 residues. From germline, CDR1 is SNHLY and CDR2 FYNNEI. In DNA form, the CDR3 reads TGTGCCAGCAAAGAGGGGGAGCGGAAGCAGTACTTC. Protein product: CASKEGERKQYF.

J is TRBJ1-1 and V is TRBV19; D not resolved. The germline V and J ends were trimmed by 7 bases and 1 base, with 16 bases remaining between them. The CDR3 is 15 amino acids. CDR1 and CDR2 (germline): LNHDA, SQIVND (reference sequence). CDR3: CASNLPGGGNTEAFF. Written as DNA, the CDR3 is TGTGCCAGTAACCTCCCCGGAGGAGGGAACACTGAAGCTTTCTTT.

About this clone: A junction end diverges from the germline sequence, so it may reflect a read error. The chain carries TRBV7-2 and TRBJ2-2, with 9 bases that match TRBD1. CDR1 is SGHTA, CDR2 FQGNSA, per germline. This CDR3 region has 16 residues. CDR3 nucleotides: TGTGCCAGCAGCTCATTCGGGACAGGGAACGCCGGGGAGCTGTTTTTT. Amino acid sequence: CASSSFGTGNAGELFF.

V and J are TRBV7-6 and TRBJ2-1; 11 bases fit TRBD2. The germline V gene encodes CDR1 SGHVS and CDR2 FNYEAQ. This CDR3 has 18 amino acids. The V gene end was trimmed by 0 bases and the J gene end by 7 bases; junction bases not matched to a gene: 11. CDR3 DNA sequence: TGTGCCAGCAGCTTAGCACCGCAAGTAGCGGGAGGGCCGAATGAGCAGTTCTTC. It codes for CASSLAPQVAGGPNEQFF.

The gene calls are TRBV19 and TRBJ2-7; 8 bases map to TRBD1. CDR3 length: 17 amino acids. V lost 5 bases to trimming and J lost 2 bases; unmatched junction nucleotides: 14. CDR1 LNHDA and CDR2 SQIVND come from the germline V gene (reference sequence). Here the CDR3 DNA reads TGTGCCAGTAGTTCCCCCCCTGGCAGGGGGCCCCCCTACGAGCAGTACTTC. Translating it yields CASSSPPGRGPPYEQYF.

Turning to this clone: Other DNA variants within this sample encode the same CDR3. J is TRBJ2-7 and V is TRBV5-1; TRBD2 aligns across 7 bases. V was clipped by 4 bases and J by 0 bases; unmatched bases: 4. This CDR3 region has 14 residues. Germline assignment: CDR1 SGHRS and CDR2 YFSETQ. The CDR3 protein is CASSTTGGSYEQYF. The CDR3 nucleotides are TGCGCCAGCAGCACAACGGGGGGCTCCTACGAGCAGTACTTC.